The text below deals with one T cell receptor beta chain. The data were taken from a study of blood T cell repertoires in COVID-19. Study-wide context: Samples of COVID-19 (acute and convalescent) were obtained from the United States, Italy and Spain. The cDNA or gDNA used as material had been derived from T cells, B-cell-depleted T cells, or PBMCs.

The CDR3 is 13 residues long. The V gene lost 5 bases and the J gene lost 8 bases, with 15 bases spanning the gap. CDR1 MNHNY and CDR2 SVGAGI come from the germline V gene (reference sequence). As originally analysed: Scientists estimated how many nucleated cells there were by amplifying reference gene primers. Using immunoSEQ multiplex PCR, the repertoire was profiled, and TCRdb retains in-frame clones only, with some absent. V, J and clone size derive from that table, while D and trimming were established from the DNA sequence. Among approximately 110,000 clones listed, about 90% were seen once. Sequencing was carried out using peripheral blood. This TCR derives from a woman in her fifties or sixties with active or convalescent COVID-19. The V and J genes are TRBV6-6 and TRBJ1-2; TRBD1 is a possible D gene (5 bases). The CDR3 protein is CASSPLAGEGYTF. The DNA of the CDR3 is TGTGCCAGCAGTCCCTTGGCGGGGGAAGGCTACACCTTC.